The 23 T cell receptor beta chains presented below share a single source sample, sequenced in a study of CD8+CD57+ T cells in acquired aplastic anemia. Genomic DNA was employed as the template in profiling TCR beta VDJ and CDR3. MiXCR, run by TCRdb on the reads, gives a single entry per CDR3 protein. In the table there are 160,000 or so distinct CDR3 sequences, around half of which are singletons. The sequenced patients had an expansion of CD8+CD57+ cells seen by flow cytometry. Sequencing was carried out using sorted CD4+, CD8+, or CD8+CD57+ T cells (not recorded which) from PBMCs. The receptors were sampled from a human donor with aplastic anemia.

This clonotype was counted between two and nine times. The chain joins TRBV28 to TRBJ1-1, with TRBD1 matching 8 bases. This CDR3 region has 15 residues. V was clipped by 2 bases and J by 5 bases; unmatched bases: 7. From germline, CDR1 is MDHEN and CDR2 SYDVKM. CDR3 coding DNA: TGTGCCAGCAGTTTACCAACAGGGGGTACGACTGAAGCTTTCTTT. Translating it yields CASSLPTGGTTEAFF.

V and J are TRBV14 and TRBJ1-3; D is unclear. The V end was cut by 0 bases, the J end by 0 bases, with 6 bases between. There are 15 residues in the CDR3. CDR1 and CDR2 (germline): SGHDN, FVKESK. As DNA, the CDR3 is TGTGCCAGCAGCCAAGAATTGGTCTCTGGAAACACCATATATTTT. Amino acids: CASSQELVSGNTIYF.

The genes are TRBV7-3 and TRBJ2-5; 11 bases match TRBD2. The germline V gene has CDR1 SGHTA and CDR2 FQGTGA. The CDR3 totals 16 residues. After removal of 2 bases from V and 7 bases from J, the junction contained 9 bases not matched to a gene. The CDR3 DNA reads TGTGCCAGCAGCTTAGGATTAGCGGGGGGGCTTGTGACCCAGTACTTC. Protein product: CASSLGLAGGLVTQYF.

This chain connects TRBV29-1 to TRBJ2-7, with TRBD1 as a possible D gene (6 bases). Germline values: CDR1 SQVTM, CDR2 ANQGSEA. This CDR3 is 12 amino acids long. Trimming removed 3 bases at V and 4 bases at J, with 10 bases between. CDR3 DNA sequence: TGCAGCGTTGATTCACAGGGTTACGAGCAGTACTTC. It translates to CSVDSQGYEQYF.

This clonotype was counted ten times or more. The genes are TRBV25-1 and TRBJ2-7; TRBD1 is a possible D gene (5 bases). The germline gives CDR1 MGHDK, CDR2 SYGVNS. Trimming left V 6 bases short and J 3 bases short, with 12 bases between. This CDR3 has 13 residues. The CDR3 DNA reads TGTGCCAGCAGCGGACATGTACTCTACGAGCAGTACTTC. Its protein is CASSGHVLYEQYF.

This chain connects TRBV12-5 to TRBJ2-7; TRBD2 is a possible D gene (6 bases). The CDR3 runs to 12 residues. CDR1 is LGHNT and CDR2 is FRNRAP in the germline V gene. CDR3 protein: CASGRGTYEQYF. The DNA for the CDR3 is TGTGCCTCGGGGCGGGGAACCTACGAGCAGTACTTC.

The sample holds many counts of this clonotype. This chain connects TRBV5-8 to TRBJ2-7; D unresolved. Trimming pared 5 bases from V and 3 bases from J, leaving 9 bases between. Germline CDR1 is SGHTS and CDR2 is YDEGEE. There are 12 residues in the CDR3. The CDR3 coding sequence is TGTGCCAGCAGGCAGACTGGCTACGAGCAGTACTTC. Amino acids: CASRQTGYEQYF.

Concerning this clonotype: A junction boundary mismatches the germline segment, possibly from a read error. This chain links TRBV5-5 with TRBJ2-7, with D possibly being TRBD1 (5 bases). Germline V gene sequence: CDR1 SGHKS, CDR2 YYEKEE (reference sequence). The CDR3 consists of 14 residues. The CDR3 spells CASSHEMGPYEQYF. CDR3 sequence (DNA): TGCGCCAGCAGCCATGAGATGGGGCCCTACGAGCAGTACTTC.

J is TRBJ2-5 and V is TRBV7-2; weak D call: TRBD1 (6 bases). The CDR3 contains 13 residues. CDR1 and CDR2 (germline): SGHTA, FQGNSA. The V end lost 5 bases, the J end lost 2 bases, and 9 bases lay between the germline ends. CDR3 sequence: CASSPGEQETQYF. CDR3 nucleotide sequence: TGTGCCAGCAGCCCAGGGGAACAAGAGACCCAGTACTTC.

This clonotype appeared many times. The rearrangement joins TRBV10-3 to TRBJ2-3; perhaps TRBD1 as D (6 bases). Trimming pared 11 bases from V and 0 bases from J, leaving 18 bases between. Germline V gene data show CDR1 as ENHRY and CDR2 as SYGVKD. This CDR3 is built from 15 residues. The CDR3 loop reads CAARNRVESTDTQYF. The CDR3, as DNA: TGTGCCGCCCGGAACAGGGTAGAAAGCACAGATACGCAGTATTTT.

The rearrangement links TRBV7-6 to TRBJ2-5; TRBD2 might be the D (5 bases). The ends were cut back, 5 bases at V and 5 bases at J, with 12 bases in the middle. Germline values: CDR1 SGHVS, CDR2 FNYEAQ. The CDR3 covers 13 residues. The CDR3 here is CASSRRGSETQYF. CDR3 bases: TGTGCCAGCAGCCGCCGGGGTAGTGAGACCCAGTACTTC.

This clonotype was counted many times. The rearrangement uses TRBV5-1 and TRBJ2-2; 10 bases fit TRBD2. This CDR3 has 14 residues. Germline lookup yields CDR1 SGHRS and CDR2 YFSETQ. With V trimmed by 10 bases and J by 1 base, 4 bases remained unmatched. The CDR3, as DNA: TGCGCCGGTCGGACTAGCGGGAACACCGGGGAGCTGTTTTTT. This translates into CAGRTSGNTGELFF.

This rearrangement joins TRBV2 to TRBJ2-7; D is perhaps TRBD2 (5 bases). V lost 8 bases, J lost 7 bases, and 18 bases lay in between. The CDR3 is 13 amino acids. Looked up from germline, CDR1 is SNHLY and CDR2 is FYNNEI. CDR3 in amino acids: CASAVAPTGEQYF. The CDR3 DNA reads TGTGCCAGCGCCGTGGCCCCAACGGGGGAGCAGTACTTC.

V gene TRBV5-1 combines with J gene TRBJ2-2; weak D call: TRBD1 (5 bases). CDR1 and CDR2 from the germline V gene are SGHRS and YFSETQ. This CDR3 is 17 amino acids long. Trimming stripped 6 bases from V and 0 bases from J, with 18 bases between. The CDR3 region is CASIPLGAGTNTGELFF. In DNA, the CDR3 is TGCGCCAGCATCCCCCTTGGGGCCGGAACGAACACCGGGGAGCTGTTTTTT.

There are a few counts of this clonotype. V gene TRBV7-3 combines with J gene TRBJ2-2; TRBD1 might be the D (6 bases). CDR1 SGHTA and CDR2 FQGTGA come from the germline V gene. V dropped 5 bases and J dropped 6 bases, with 10 bases sitting between them. The CDR3 is 13 amino acids. CDR3 bases: TGTGCCAGCAGCAACACAGGGTCCGGGGAGCTGTTTTTT. Translation gives CASSNTGSGELFF.

This clonotype has a handful of counts. CDR3 loop: CASSSRAGLQETQYF. As DNA, the CDR3 is TGTGCCAGCAGTTCCAGAGCGGGTCTGCAAGAGACCCAGTACTTC. The chain carries TRBV27 and TRBJ2-5, with D perhaps matching TRBD2 (6 bases). V shed 4 bases and J shed 2 bases, with 14 bases lying between them. The germline gives CDR1 MNHEY, CDR2 SMNVEV (reference sequence). The CDR3 has 15 residues.

This clonotype was recorded many times. This chain connects TRBV12-3 or TRBV12-4 to TRBJ2-4, with D perhaps matching TRBD2 (5 bases). This CDR3 is built from 14 residues. Trimming removed 3 bases from V and 8 bases from J, with 14 bases in between. CDR3 in DNA: TGTGCCAGCAGTTTCTGGTCGGGAAACGACATTCAGTACTTC. It encodes CASSFWSGNDIQYF.

This chain joins TRBV7-8 and TRBJ2-7, with unresolved D. Germline V lookup: CDR1 SGHVS, CDR2 FQNEAQ. Trimming shortened V by 7 bases and J by 0 bases, and 10 bases separated the two germline ends. This CDR3 is 13 amino acids long. The DNA for the CDR3 is TGTGCCAGCACTGAGACCCCCTCCTACGAGCAGTACTTC. Translated, it gives CASTETPSYEQYF.

This rearrangement joins TRBV2 to TRBJ1-1; the D gene is possibly TRBD1 (5 bases). Germline V gene lookup returns CDR1 SNHLY and CDR2 FYNNEI. V gave up 6 bases and J gave up 6 bases, with 5 bases separating them. The CDR3 loop spans 10 amino acids. DNA of the CDR3: TGTGCCAGCAGGGGGGCTGAAGCTTTCTTT. This encodes CASRGAEAFF.

The genes are TRBV14 and TRBJ2-7; D is unclear. Trimming stripped 1 base from V and 2 bases from J, with 3 bases between. Germline values: CDR1 SGHDN, CDR2 FVKESK. The CDR3 runs 12 residues. In DNA, the CDR3 is TGTGCCAGCAGCCAAGTGCCCTACGAGCAGTACTTC. Translated, it gives CASSQVPYEQYF.

This clonotype has just one count. The chain has TRBV9 and TRBJ1-1; 7 nucleotides align to TRBD1. CDR1 is SGDLS, CDR2 YYNGEE, per germline. After removal of 0 bases from V and 5 bases from J, the junction contained 4 bases not matched to a gene. The CDR3 has 14 residues. The chain's CDR3 is CASSVDAGGTEAFF. CDR3 nucleotide sequence: TGTGCCAGCAGCGTAGACGCAGGGGGAACTGAAGCTTTCTTT.

The sample holds a few counts of this clonotype. A much larger clone lies one base from this, so it may be a read error. V usage is TRBV19 and J usage is TRBJ2-7; 11 bases match TRBD1. V shed 4 bases, J shed 3 bases, and the junction held 5 bases outside the gene matches. Germline V gene lookup returns CDR1 LNHDA and CDR2 SQIVND (reference sequence). The CDR3 runs 15 residues. The CDR3 loop reads CASSTEGQGGYEQYF. The DNA for the CDR3 is TGTGCCAGTAGTACAGAGGGACAGGGGGGCTACGAGCAGTACTTC.

V and J are TRBV12-3 or TRBV12-4 and TRBJ1-2; the match to TRBD1 covers 7 bases. V was pared by 3 bases and J by 0 bases, with 13 bases of the junction left unmatched. The CDR3 contains 18 residues. In DNA form, the CDR3 reads TGTGCCAGCAGTTTTCCACTGACAGGGCCCGGGGCTAACTATGGCTACACCTTC. It encodes CASSFPLTGPGANYGYTF.